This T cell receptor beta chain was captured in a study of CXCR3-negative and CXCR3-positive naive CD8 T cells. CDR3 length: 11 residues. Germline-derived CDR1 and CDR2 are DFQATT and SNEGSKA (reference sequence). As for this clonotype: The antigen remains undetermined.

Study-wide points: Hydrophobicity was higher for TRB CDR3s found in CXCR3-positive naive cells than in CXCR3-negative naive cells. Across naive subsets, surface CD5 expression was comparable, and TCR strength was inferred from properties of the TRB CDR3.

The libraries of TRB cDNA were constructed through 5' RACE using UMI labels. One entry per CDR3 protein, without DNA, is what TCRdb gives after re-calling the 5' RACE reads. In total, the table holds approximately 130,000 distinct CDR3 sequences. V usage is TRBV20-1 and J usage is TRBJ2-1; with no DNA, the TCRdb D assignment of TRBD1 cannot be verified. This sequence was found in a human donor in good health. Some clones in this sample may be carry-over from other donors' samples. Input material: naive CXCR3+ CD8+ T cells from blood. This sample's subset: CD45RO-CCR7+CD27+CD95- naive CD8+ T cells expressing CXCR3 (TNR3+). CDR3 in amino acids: CSASGASLQFF.